The 17 T cell receptor beta chains below were found in one sample sequenced in a study of post-analysis software for immune sequencing data. Points from the study as a whole: Five TRBV segments were more frequent in patients than controls; TRBV5-6, TRBV5-1 and TRBV20-1 belonged to this group.

These receptors have no known antigen. Libraries were made from TCR beta cDNA, and they carried unique molecular identifiers. TCRdb redid the calling of the PCR reads with MiXCR, one entry per CDR3 protein. The profile shows 450,000 to 700,000 distinct CDR3 sequences, 44% of them singletons. Material: blood. The receptors were gathered from a girl aged 5 to 17 with multiple sclerosis.

The V call is TRBV5-6, the J call TRBJ2-5; TRBD2 aligns across 7 bases. With the DNA end fitting TRBJ2-7 better, the J assignment may be wrong. There are 16 residues in the CDR3. Per the germline V gene, CDR1 is SGHDT and CDR2 is YYEEEE. Here the CDR3 DNA reads TGTGCCAGCAGCTTGGCCCGGCGGGAGCGAGCCTACGAGCAGTACTTC. Its protein product is CASSLARRERAYEQYF.

The rearrangement links TRBV5-1 to TRBJ1-1; TRBD1 might be the D (6 bases). This CDR3 contains 16 residues. Germline lookup yields CDR1 SGHRS and CDR2 YFSETQ. V dropped 3 bases and J dropped 0 bases, with 15 bases sitting between them. CDR3 in amino acids: CASSYGQSHMNTEAFF. In DNA form, the CDR3 reads TGCGCCAGCAGCTATGGACAGTCCCACATGAACACTGAAGCTTTCTTT.

V gene TRBV20-1 combines with J gene TRBJ1-2; D perhaps matches TRBD1 (5 bases). V was cut by 2 bases and J by 6 bases, with 28 bases left in between. CDR3 length: 18 residues. Germline V gene sequence: CDR1 DFQATT, CDR2 SNEGSKA (reference sequence). CDR3: CSARPSSLVDKDCHGYTF. CDR3 bases: TGCAGTGCTAGACCCTCATCTCTCGTGGACAAAGACTGTCATGGCTACACCTTC.

Turning to this clonotype: The junction differs from germline at one of its ends, possibly a read error. The V call is TRBV20-1, the J call TRBJ2-1; TRBD2 agrees at 11 bases. The CDR3 covers 17 residues. From germline, CDR1 is DFQATT and CDR2 SNEGSKA (reference sequence). The CDR3 coding sequence is TGCAGTGCTCTAAGCCCACTAGCGGGGGTTCCCGACAATGAGCGGTTCTTC. The encoded protein is CSALSPLAGVPDNERFF.

The chain recombines TRBV12-3 or TRBV12-4 with TRBJ1-5, with TRBD1 as a possible D gene (5 bases). The CDR3 consists of 14 residues. Trimming cost V 6 bases and J 8 bases, with 17 bases left between them. As DNA, the CDR3 is TGTGCCAGCAGATCCTCTCGGGGGATAGAGCCCCAGCATTTT. This sequence encodes CASRSSRGIEPQHF.

The rearrangement uses TRBV6-5 and TRBJ2-7; perhaps TRBD2 as D (6 bases). Germline loops: CDR1 MNHEY, CDR2 SVGAGI. V lost 6 bases to trimming and J lost 0 bases, with 12 bases between them. This CDR3 has 14 amino acids. The CDR3 protein is CASSNREPSYEQYF. As DNA, the CDR3 is TGTGCCAGCAGCAATCGGGAGCCCTCCTACGAGCAGTACTTC.

The rearrangement links TRBV5-1 to TRBJ2-3; 10 nucleotides align to TRBD2. Germline loops: CDR1 SGHRS, CDR2 YFSETQ. V dropped 4 bases and J dropped 3; count of bases not matched to a gene: 11. This CDR3 contains 17 residues. The CDR3 protein is CASSTISSGRSTDTQYF. DNA of the CDR3: TGCGCCAGCAGCACGATATCTAGCGGGAGAAGTACAGATACGCAGTATTTT.

A single count supports this clonotype. One end of the junction does not line up with germline, which may come from a read error. The CDR3 region is CSARGLAGPYGQYF. For the CDR3, the DNA is TGCAGTGCCAGAGGACTAGCGGGGCCCTACGGGCAGTACTTC. This chain links TRBV20-1 with TRBJ2-5; 12 bases align to TRBD2. The CDR3 spans 14 residues. The germline CDR1 and CDR2 sequences are DFQATT and SNEGSKA (reference sequence).

The V call is TRBV5-1, the J call TRBJ2-3; possible D gene TRBD2, 6 bases. Germline loops: CDR1 SGHRS, CDR2 YFSETQ. The V gene lost 4 bases and the J gene lost 2 bases, with 20 bases spanning the gap. The CDR3 is made up of 17 amino acids. The CDR3, as DNA: TGCGCCAGCAGCCGTCAAGGCCTAGCGATGGTCACAGATACGCAGTATTTT. Protein: CASSRQGLAMVTDTQYF.

Turning to this clonotype: The junction does not match germline at one end; this may be a read error. CDR3 sequence reads: CVSSSPTGGYVYGYTF. CDR3 DNA sequence: TGTGTCAGCTCATCTCCGACAGGGGGCTATGTGTATGGCTACACCTTC. The chain is built from TRBV18 and TRBJ1-2; 10 nucleotides align to TRBD1. Germline CDR1 is KGHSH and CDR2 is LQKENI. The CDR3 has 16 residues.

This chain joins TRBV6-5 and TRBJ1-2, with 7 bases matching TRBD1. This CDR3 is 15 amino acids long. CDR1 and CDR2 from the germline V gene are MNHEY and SVGAGI. V was pared by 4 bases and J by 1 base, with 6 bases of the junction left unmatched. In DNA form, the CDR3 reads TGTGCCAGCAGTTTGGGACAGACCCTTAACTATGGCTACACCTTC. It is translated as CASSLGQTLNYGYTF.

This sequence joins TRBV6-1 and TRBJ2-1; TRBD1 might be the D (5 bases). Germline lookup yields CDR1 MNHNS and CDR2 SASEGT. Trimming pared 2 bases from V and 8 bases from J, leaving 13 bases between. This CDR3 is built from 14 residues. This CDR3 is CASSETGHIDEQFF. CDR3 sequence (DNA): TGTGCCAGCAGTGAAACCGGACATATCGATGAGCAGTTCTTC.

This clonotype was detected a few times. The chain has TRBV29-1 and TRBJ2-1; the match to TRBD2 covers 7 bases. The CDR3 is made up of 12 amino acids. V lost 7 bases, J lost 5 bases, and 5 bases stayed unmatched. Germline V gene sequence: CDR1 SQVTM, CDR2 ANQGSEA. CDR3 coding DNA: TGCAGCGGAAAGCGGGATGACAATGAGCAGTTCTTC. This encodes CSGKRDDNEQFF.

The chain links TRBV7-8 to TRBJ2-5; D may correspond to TRBD1 or TRBD2 (7 bases each). V shed 4 bases and J shed 11 bases, with 26 bases lying between them. This CDR3 is built from 16 residues. Looked up from germline, CDR1 is SGHVS and CDR2 is FQNEAQ. In DNA form, the CDR3 reads TGTGCCAGCAGCTCCCCGGGACAGCGCTCGTTGCGGGAGCAGTACTTC. Translated, it gives CASSSPGQRSLREQYF.

Concerning this clonotype: This sequence may be a read error, since a much larger clone differs from it by one base. The chain carries TRBV20-1 and TRBJ2-4; D uncertain. Germline CDR1 reads DFQATT; CDR2 reads SNEGSKA (reference sequence). This CDR3 has 13 residues. This CDR3 is CSAPILAKSIQYF. The CDR3 DNA reads as TGCAGTGCCCCAATATTAGCCAAAAGCATTCAGTACTTC.

This clonotype was found a few times. The gene calls are TRBV5-1 and TRBJ2-1; TRBD2 matches at 9 bases. V shed 6 bases and J 5 bases; nucleotides not matched to a gene: 9. Germline assignment: CDR1 SGHRS and CDR2 YFSETQ. The CDR3 spans 15 residues. The CDR3 nucleotides read TGCGCCAGCACCACTACCGGGACTAGCAACAATGAGCAGTTCTTC. It is translated as CASTTTGTSNNEQFF.

This chain links TRBV6-5 with TRBJ1-2, with 7 bases identical to TRBD1. Germline V gene data show CDR1 as MNHEY and CDR2 as SVGAGI. This CDR3 is 13 amino acids long. The trim removed 6 bases at V and 3 bases at J, leaving 4 bases unmatched. The CDR3 DNA is TGTGCCAGCAGAACACAGGGGTACTATGGCTACACCTTC. As protein: CASRTQGYYGYTF.